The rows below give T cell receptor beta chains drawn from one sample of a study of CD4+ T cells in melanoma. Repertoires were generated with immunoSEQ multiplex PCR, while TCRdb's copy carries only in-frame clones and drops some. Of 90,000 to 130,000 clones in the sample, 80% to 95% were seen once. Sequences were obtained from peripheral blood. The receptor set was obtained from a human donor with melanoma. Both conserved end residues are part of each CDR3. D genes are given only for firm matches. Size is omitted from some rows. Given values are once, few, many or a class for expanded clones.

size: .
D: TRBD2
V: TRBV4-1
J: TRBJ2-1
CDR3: CASSAGLAGGPGEQFF
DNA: TGCGCCAGCAGCGCTGGACTAGCGGGGGGGCCCGGTGAGCAGTTCTTC

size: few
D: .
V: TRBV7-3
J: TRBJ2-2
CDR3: CASSVHDTGELFF
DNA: TGTGCCAGCAGCGTCCATGACACCGGGGAGCTGTTTTTT

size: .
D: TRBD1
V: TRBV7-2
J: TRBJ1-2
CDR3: CASSATGEGYGYTF
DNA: TGTGCCAGCAGCGCTACAGGGGAAGGCTATGGCTACACCTTC

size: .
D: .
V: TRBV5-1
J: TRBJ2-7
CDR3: CASSPDASYEQYF
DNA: TGCGCCAGCAGCCCGGACGCCTCCTACGAGCAGTACTTC

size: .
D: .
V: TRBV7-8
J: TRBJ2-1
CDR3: CASSLAETRNEQFF
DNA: TGTGCCAGCAGCTTAGCCGAGACTAGGAATGAGCAGTTCTTC

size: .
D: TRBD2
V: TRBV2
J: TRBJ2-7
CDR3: CASRTSGVYEQYF
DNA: TGTGCCAGCAGGACTAGCGGGGTGTACGAGCAGTACTTC

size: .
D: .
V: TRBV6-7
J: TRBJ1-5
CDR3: CASSYLPNQPQHF
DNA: TGTGCCAGCAGTTACCTACCTAATCAGCCCCAGCATTTT

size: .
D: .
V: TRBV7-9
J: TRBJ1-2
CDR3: CASSLSGEEAGYTF
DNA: TGTGCCAGCAGCTTAAGCGGGGAAGAGGCTGGCTACACCTTC

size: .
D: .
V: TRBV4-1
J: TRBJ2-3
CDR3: CASSPDHGETQYF
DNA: TGCGCCAGCAGCCCAGACCATGGGGAGACGCAGTATTTT

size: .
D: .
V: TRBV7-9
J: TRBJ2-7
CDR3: CASSPPGKTSYEQYF
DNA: TGTGCCAGCAGCCCTCCTGGGAAAACCTCCTACGAGCAGTACTTC

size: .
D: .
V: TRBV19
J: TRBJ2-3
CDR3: CASSISGDTQYF
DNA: TGTGCCAGTAGTATAAGCGGGGATACGCAGTATTTT

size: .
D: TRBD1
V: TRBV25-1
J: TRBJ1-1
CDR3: CASSVETGPTEAFF
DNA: TGTGCCAGCAGTGTAGAGACAGGGCCTACTGAAGCTTTCTTT